Included here is one TCR beta chain sequence, with context. V lost 3 bases and J lost 2; bases outside the gene matches: 4. This CDR3 is built from 14 residues. Germline V lookup: CDR1 MDHEN, CDR2 SYDVKM. The record originates from a study of blood T cells in healthy people across ages. Combining a sample-barcoded 5' primer with a J-beta primer mix, a second PCR ran for 7 to 11 cycles. From the 5' RACE reads, TCRdb called clonotypes with MiXCR, one entry per CDR3 protein. The sample has hundreds of thousands of distinct CDR3 sequences, under 80% seen once. The sample taken for sequencing was blood. The TCR sequence derives from a young man in good health. V gene TRBV28 combines with J gene TRBJ2-7, with 7 bases matching TRBD1. DNA for the CDR3: TGTGCCAGCAGTTTCGGACAGGTTCCCTACGAGCAGTACTTC. Its translation is CASSFGQVPYEQYF.